A single sample is the source of the 32 T cell receptor beta chains below, sequenced in a study of graft-versus-host responses after intestinal transplantation. No antigens are known for them. Only in-frame clones appear in the TCRdb table, and some are missing; sequencing was by immunoSEQ multiplex PCR. This sample carries 90,000 to 150,000 clones, roughly 95% of them seen once, and the ten largest clones take more than 3%. This material consisted of unstimulated CD8+ T cells sorted from spleen or lymph node cells, taken before intestinal transplant. The receptors originated from a human donor who received an intestinal transplant.

The chain recombines TRBV11-1 with TRBJ2-7; tentatively, D is TRBD1 (6 bases). Germline CDR1 and CDR2: SGHAT and FQDESV (reference sequence). Trimming cost V 6 bases and J 6 bases, with 15 bases left between them. This CDR3 region has 13 residues. The CDR3 region has the DNA TGTGCCAGCAGTCACATACAGGGTTTCGAGCAGTACTTC. Protein: CASSHIQGFEQYF.

The chain carries TRBV28 and TRBJ2-7; 9 nucleotides agree with TRBD2. The CDR3 contains 16 residues. CDR1 and CDR2 (germline): MDHEN, SYDVKM. V was clipped by 8 bases and J by 4 bases; unmatched bases: 15. CDR3 nucleotides: TGTGCCAGCGGGGCCTGGATCGCTAGCGGGAAGTACGAGCAGTACTTC. Amino acid sequence: CASGAWIASGKYEQYF. The variable domain in full, with the rest retrieved from reference TRBV28 and TRBJ2-7, is DVKVTQSSRYLVKRTGEKVFLECVQDMDHENMFWYRQDPGLGLRLIYFSYDVKMKEKGDIPEGYSVSREKKERFSLILESASTNQTSMYLCASGAWIASGKYEQYFGPGTRLTVT.

The genes are TRBV27 and TRBJ1-1; D not resolved. V was trimmed by 3 bases and J by 4 bases, leaving 12 bases between them. From germline, CDR1 is MNHEY and CDR2 SMNVEV (reference sequence). This CDR3 contains 14 residues. CDR3 nucleotide sequence: TGTGCCAGCAGTTTGGACTCTCCTTCCACTGAAGCTTTCTTT. Protein sequence: CASSLDSPSTEAFF.

The rearrangement joins TRBV4-1 to TRBJ1-6; D gene ambiguous. This CDR3 region has 16 residues. Germline CDR1 MGHRA, CDR2 YSYEKL. Trimming left V 4 bases short and J 3 bases short, with 13 bases between. The CDR3 DNA reads as TGCGCCAGCAGCCCCGGAGGGCCCCTCTATAATTCACCCCTCCACTTT. Translated, it gives CASSPGGPLYNSPLHF.

This chain connects TRBV23-1 to TRBJ2-7; D gene unclear. TRBV23-1 is marked as an open reading frame, function uncertain. The CDR3 length is 13 residues. V was cut by 2 bases and J by 3 bases, with 8 bases left in between. The CDR3 here is CASSQGALYEQYF. The CDR3 DNA follows: TGCGCCAGCAGTCAAGGAGCCCTCTACGAGCAGTACTTC.

The sample holds one count of this clone. This chain connects TRBV6-5 to TRBJ1-2, with no clear D. The germline V and J ends were trimmed by 6 bases and 1 base, with 15 bases remaining between them. This CDR3 is 15 amino acids long. Germline values: CDR1 MNHEY, CDR2 SVGAGI. CDR3 loop: CASRVAWASNYGYTF. CDR3 coding DNA: TGTGCCAGCAGGGTGGCATGGGCCAGTAACTATGGCTACACCTTC.

The gene calls are TRBV5-4 and TRBJ2-1; 10 bases are shared with TRBD2. Germline V gene sequence: CDR1 SGHNT, CDR2 YYREEE (reference sequence). The CDR3 sequence is 17 residues long. J was trimmed by 7 bases and V by 4 bases; bases with no gene match: 14. The CDR3 spells CASSQEGLAGVGNEQFF. CDR3 in DNA: TGTGCCAGCAGCCAAGAGGGGCTAGCGGGAGTAGGTAATGAGCAGTTCTTC.

The rearrangement uses TRBV28 and TRBJ2-3; 8 bases align to TRBD1. This CDR3 contains 15 residues. Germline CDR1 is MDHEN and CDR2 is SYDVKM. V shed 5 bases and J 0 bases; nucleotides not matched to a gene: 4. The CDR3 here is CASSIGQGSTDTQYF. CDR3 sequence (DNA): TGTGCCAGCAGTATCGGACAGGGTAGCACAGATACGCAGTATTTT.

CDR3 amino acids: CASSLGGMGETQYF. CDR3 DNA sequence: TGTGCCAGCAGTTTAGGGGGGATGGGAGAGACCCAGTACTTC. The V call is TRBV27, the J call TRBJ2-5; a weak D match, TRBD2 (6 bases). Trimming pared 2 bases from V and 4 bases from J, leaving 11 bases between. The CDR3 sequence is 14 residues long. In germline, CDR1 is MNHEY, CDR2 SMNVEV (reference sequence).

The rearrangement joins TRBV7-8 to TRBJ2-7; 7 nucleotides agree with TRBD1. In germline, CDR1 is SGHVS, CDR2 FQNEAQ. The CDR3 consists of 15 residues. Trimming removed 3 bases from V and 5 bases from J; junction bases left unmatched: 10. CDR3 bases: TGTGCCAGCAGCTTCTACCGGGACAGACTTGACGAGCAGTACTTC. Protein: CASSFYRDRLDEQYF.

The gene calls are TRBV29-1 and TRBJ1-2; a possible D gene is TRBD1 (5 bases). Deletions cut 5 bases from V and 8 bases from J, with 21 bases between. The CDR3 runs to 14 residues. Germline V gives CDR1 SQVTM, CDR2 ANQGSEA. The CDR3 coding sequence is TGCAGCGTTCCCCCCCCTGGGGCACGGGACGGCTACACCTTC. Its translation: CSVPPPGARDGYTF.

The V gene is TRBV28, the J gene TRBJ2-3; D might be TRBD2 (7 bases). The CDR3 runs to 16 residues. Germline lookup yields CDR1 MDHEN and CDR2 SYDVKM. Trimming pared 4 bases from V and 14 bases from J, leaving 28 bases between. The CDR3 here is CASSSFNSSGGAFMYF. Here the CDR3 DNA reads TGTGCCAGCAGTTCTTTCAATTCGAGTGGGGGGGCCTTTATGTATTTT.

The chain couples TRBV9 to TRBJ2-1; the D is unclear. V lost 1 base to trimming and J lost 0 bases, with 8 bases between them. Per the germline V gene, CDR1 is SGDLS and CDR2 is YYNGEE. This CDR3 contains 15 residues. The CDR3 DNA sequence: TGTGCCAGCAGCGTAACGGATAGCTCCTACAATGAGCAGTTCTTC. Encoded protein: CASSVTDSSYNEQFF.

The CDR3 sequence is CASSLEESSSYNEQFF. Written as DNA, the CDR3 is TGCGCCAGCAGCTTGGAAGAATCTAGCTCCTACAATGAGCAGTTCTTC. The chain couples TRBV5-1 to TRBJ2-1; D unclear. The CDR3 covers 16 residues. Germline values: CDR1 SGHRS, CDR2 YFSETQ. Trimming removed 0 bases at V and 0 bases at J, with 10 bases between.

This rearrangement joins TRBV28 to TRBJ1-5; weak D call: TRBD1 (6 bases). V dropped 6 bases and J dropped 0 bases, with 18 bases sitting between them. CDR1 and CDR2 from the germline V gene are MDHEN and SYDVKM. The length of the CDR3 is 17 residues. The CDR3 reads CASRTPGHTYSNQPQHF. CDR3 bases: TGTGCCAGCAGGACTCCGGGACATACCTATAGCAATCAGCCCCAGCATTTT.

The J gene is TRBJ2-1, the V gene TRBV30; 7 nucleotides match TRBD2. The V gene end was trimmed by 4 bases and the J gene end by 10 bases; junction bases not matched to a gene: 4. Looked up from germline, CDR1 is GTSNPN and CDR2 is SVGIG (reference sequence). The CDR3 sequence is 11 residues long. The CDR3, as DNA: TGTGCCTGGATGGGGGAGGGCGAGCAGTTCTTC. Its translation: CAWMGEGEQFF.

V usage is TRBV9 and J usage is TRBJ2-2; the D is unclear. Trimming shortened V by 6 bases and J by 0 bases, and 3 bases separated the two germline ends. The V gene's germline CDR1 is SGDLS and CDR2 YYNGEE. The CDR3 covers 12 residues. DNA of the CDR3: TGTGCCAGCAAAGCGAACACCGGGGAGCTGTTTTTT. This encodes CASKANTGELFF.

This chain links TRBV6-7 with TRBJ2-7, with a possible D match to TRBD1 (6 bases). TRBV6-7 is known as an ORF, though its function is uncertain. V lost 2 bases, J lost 2 bases, and 16 bases lay in between. There are 16 residues in the CDR3. CDR3: CASSYPVGAGPYEQYF. CDR3 in DNA: TGTGCCAGCAGTTACCCCGTGGGGGCGGGCCCCTACGAGCAGTACTTC.

The gene calls are TRBV5-6 and TRBJ2-5, with 8 bases matching TRBD2. The J call may be incorrect, as the DNA end agrees better with TRBJ2-7. CDR3 size: 16 residues. Germline-derived CDR1 and CDR2 are SGHDT and YYEEEE. DNA of the CDR3: TGTGCCAGCAGCTCCCTCTATAGCGGGGAATCCTACGAGCAGTACTTC. It encodes CASSSLYSGESYEQYF.

This chain uses TRBV7-2 with TRBJ2-1; the D gene is possibly TRBD2 (5 bases). The CDR3 is made up of 13 amino acids. Trimming left V 5 bases short and J 7 bases short, with 12 bases between. The V gene's germline CDR1 is SGHTA and CDR2 FQGNSA. CDR3 sequence: CASSGSSRNEQFF. The CDR3 DNA reads TGTGCCAGCAGCGGGAGCTCCCGAAATGAGCAGTTCTTC.

This chain connects TRBV9 to TRBJ1-4, with unresolved D. In germline, CDR1 is SGDLS, CDR2 YYNGEE. V shed 2 bases and J shed 0 bases, with 11 bases lying between them. The CDR3 is 16 residues long. Written as DNA, the CDR3 is TGTGCCAGCAGCGTGGGTCTACGCCCAACTAATGAAAAACTGTTTTTT. It yields the protein CASSVGLRPTNEKLFF.

The J gene is TRBJ2-7, the V gene TRBV5-1; D is unclear. Trimming pared 2 bases from V and 4 bases from J, leaving 13 bases between. Germline V gene data show CDR1 as SGHRS and CDR2 as YFSETQ. This CDR3 region has 14 residues. The CDR3 DNA follows: TGCGCCAGCAGCTTCAGGACGGGTTTATACGAGCAGTACTTC. It codes for CASSFRTGLYEQYF.

In this sample, this clone turned up once. The V gene is TRBV9, the J gene TRBJ2-7, with D possibly matching TRBD1 (5 bases). Germline-derived CDR1 and CDR2 are SGDLS and YYNGEE. The CDR3 sequence is 15 residues long. V shed 4 bases and J shed 0 bases, with 14 bases lying between them. CDR3 nucleotides: TGTGCCAGCAGCCCCCAGGGCTCGAGCTCCTACGAGCAGTACTTC. This translates into CASSPQGSSSYEQYF.

V usage is TRBV7-9 and J usage is TRBJ2-3; D unresolved. Trimming removed 1 base from V and 2 bases from J, with 7 bases in between. This CDR3 region has 14 residues. From germline, CDR1 is SEHNR and CDR2 FQNEAQ (reference sequence). For the CDR3, the DNA is TGTGCCAGCAGCTTAGAGGGATCCACAGATACGCAGTATTTT. This translates into CASSLEGSTDTQYF.

This chain links TRBV19 with TRBJ2-3; no definite D call. This CDR3 has 12 residues. Germline V gives CDR1 LNHDA, CDR2 SQIVND (reference sequence). The V and J ends lost 5 bases and 5 bases respectively, with 8 bases between them. Written as DNA, the CDR3 is TGTGCCAGTAGTGTCCTAGGAGATACGCAGTATTTT. Translating gives CASSVLGDTQYF.

This chain connects TRBV28 to TRBJ1-1; no reliable D call. Between the trimmed V and J ends, which lost 7 bases and 0 bases, there was a span of 12 bases. CDR3 length equals 14 residues. CDR1 and CDR2 (germline): MDHEN, SYDVKM. CDR3 nucleotide sequence: TGTGCCAGCACCTTGACATGGATGAACACTGAAGCTTTCTTT. Translated, it gives CASTLTWMNTEAFF.

The chain couples TRBV11-2 to TRBJ2-3; 8 positions match TRBD2. The CDR3 length is 14 residues. J lost 4 bases, V lost 4 bases, and 4 bases had no gene match. Germline CDR1 SGHAT, CDR2 FQNNGV. As DNA, the CDR3 is TGTGCCAGCAGCTCGGGAGGGAGGGCAGATACGCAGTATTTT. Amino acid sequence: CASSSGGRADTQYF. Combining the CDR3 with reference TRBV11-2 and TRBJ2-3 gives the whole variable domain EAGVAQSPRYKIIEKRQSVAFWCNPISGHATLYWYQQILGQGPKLLIQFQNNGVVDDSQLPKDRFSAERLKGVDSTLKIQPAKLEDSAVYLCASSSGGRADTQYFGPGTRLTVL.

The chain is built from TRBV28 and TRBJ2-1; the D gene is possibly TRBD2 (5 bases). The CDR3 length is 13 residues. The V and J ends lost 8 bases and 8 bases respectively, with 16 bases between them. CDR1 is MDHEN, CDR2 SYDVKM, per germline. CDR3 protein: CASGGLPSDEQFF. The CDR3 region has the DNA TGTGCCAGCGGCGGGCTCCCCTCGGATGAGCAGTTCTTC.

The chain couples TRBV28 to TRBJ1-6; D is unresolved. There are 15 residues in the CDR3. Trimming shortened V by 6 bases and J by 3 bases, and 12 bases separated the two germline ends. Germline V gene data show CDR1 as MDHEN and CDR2 as SYDVKM. CDR3 amino acids: CASRRTPFYNSPLHF. The CDR3 DNA is TGTGCCAGCAGAAGGACCCCTTTCTATAATTCACCCCTCCACTTT.

This chain connects TRBV27 to TRBJ2-6; 7 nucleotides agree with TRBD1. Germline assignment: CDR1 MNHEY and CDR2 SMNVEV (reference sequence). The CDR3 spans 16 residues. V trimming: 5 bases; J trimming: 0 bases; junction bases outside the gene matches: 4. This CDR3 is CASSIRQGSGANVLTF. DNA of the CDR3: TGTGCCAGCAGTATTAGACAGGGCTCTGGGGCCAACGTCCTGACTTTC.

A word on this clone: The missing conserved phenylalanine or tryptophan at the end of this CDR3 makes a read error likely. The gene calls are TRBV15 and TRBJ1-4; a weak D match, TRBD1 (5 bases). Germline V gives CDR1 LNHNV, CDR2 YYDKDF (reference sequence). CDR3 length equals 13 residues. V lost 5 bases and J 8 bases, leaving 12 bases between the germline ends. The CDR3 sequence: CATSGQGEEKLFL. The DNA of the CDR3 is TGTGCCACCAGCGGCCAGGGAGAAGAAAAACTGTTTCTT.

The chain carries TRBV7-7 and TRBJ2-7; TRBD1 aligns across 8 bases. The CDR3 totals 14 residues. V lost 5 bases and J lost 5; bases outside the gene matches: 8. Germline V CDR1 and CDR2: SSHAT, FNYEAQ (reference sequence). This CDR3 is CASSPRMDRDEQYF. As DNA, the CDR3 is TGTGCCAGCAGCCCCAGAATGGACAGGGACGAGCAGTACTTC.